This T cell receptor beta chain was sequenced for a study of T-cell memory formation after mild COVID-19 (dated by TCRdb to the early 2020s). With regard to the full study: TCR sequence clusters from the two donors were found to be largely donor specific. In a couple of donors, T-cell clones that expanded and contracted after mild COVID-19 were followed by sequencing TCRalpha and TCRbeta repertoires longitudinally. The cohort was made up of two young adult volunteers, one female and one male, who were previously healthy. Paper-wide results and their limitations: Whether the second-wave clones peaking on day 37 were SARS-CoV-2 specific was not confirmed. The study included only a couple of mild cases, and larger cohorts that include severe cases with pre-infection samples were judged to be necessary. Contracting CD4+ clones were found mainly in CM and EM memory subsets, while CD8+ clones were enriched in EMRA. Some responding clones were detected in pre-infection memory, suggesting pre-existing cross-reactive memory T cells joined the SARS-CoV-2 response. Clones that contracted from day 15 to 85 showed balanced CD4/CD8 phenotypes, whereas a second wave of clones that expanded from day 15 to 37 leaned towards CD4+.

On this clonotype itself: The antigen this receptor binds is unknown. Per-base qualities were not stored, and no clone one base away is much larger.

Ficoll-Paque density gradient centrifugation was the method used to isolate PBMCs. The germline V gene specifies MDHEN as CDR1 and SYDVKM as CDR2. There are 16 amino acids in the CDR3, from cysteine to phenylalanine inclusive. Only the CDR3 region is kept as DNA, spanning 48 bases read in frame from base 1. V is reduced by 8 bases and J by 5 bases, leaving a spacing of 22 bases between them. TCRdb shows the sequencer as Illumina NovaSeq 6000. Using 5'RACE with constant-segment primers, TCRalpha and TCRbeta cDNA libraries were constructed, with sample barcodes and unique molecular identifiers added in the process. Trizol reagent was used to extract RNA from every sample. The libraries were amplified in two PCR steps, and the second step added a second sample barcode and Illumina TruSeq adapters. Sequencing of the libraries was done on an Illumina NovaSeq, producing 2 x 150 bp paired-end reads. Regarding the original processing steps: Reads were demultiplexed and collapsed into UMI-guided consensus sequences with migec v1.2.7. With mixcr v2.1.11, UMI consensuses were aligned to TRA and TRB V and J templates and assembled into clonotypes. Expanded or contracted clonotypes were those called significant by both edgeR and NoisET, with noise models trained on biological replicates. For edgeR calls, the thresholds were a false discovery rate-adjusted p below 0.01 and a log2 fold-change of 1. As an exploratory analysis of dynamics, max-normalized trajectories of the 1000 most abundant clonotypes were examined with PCA combined with hierarchical clustering. Separately sequenced CD4+ and CD8+ repertoires were used to assign the CD4 or CD8 phenotype of responding clones. TCRdb handled the public reads itself, with Q25 trimming in fastp and clone calling in MiXCR, and kept productive beta chains. Each CDR3 protein gets just one entry, which takes the most common genes and DNA from the rows behind it. The V and J calls and clone size come from TCRdb's table, not from the authors' own analysis. A total of roughly 400,000 distinct CDR3 sequences appear in this sample, roughly 15% of them only once. About 22% of the sample is taken by the ten largest.

The V and J genes are TRBV28 and TRBJ1-5; the D region possibly corresponds to TRBD1 (5 bases align). The receptor's source is a man between 18 and 29 years old who had mild COVID-19 (a few samples of this study predate the infection). The sample titles of this study are shuffled in the database, so cell type and time point are left out; the donor was told from shared clones. The sequenced sample consisted of PBMCs or a T cell subset sorted from them (not recorded which). The CDR3 amino acid sequence is: CASPPKQEFSHQPQHF. The nucleotide sequence reads TGTGCCAGCCCCCCCAAACAGGAGTTCTCTCATCAGCCCCAGCATTTT.